This record covers a single T cell receptor beta chain. The target antigen is unknown. This sample is drawn from a study of vaccination and CD4 T cells after COVID-19. Study-level background: The post-vaccine samples came a median roughly 70 days after dose two (range 14 to 241).

Germline V gives CDR1 SGHTA, CDR2 FQGNSA. The CDR3 has 16 residues. The V gene end was trimmed by 5 bases and the J gene end by 3 bases; junction bases not matched to a gene: 8. With the Oncomine TCR Beta short-read assay, DNA from cultured CD4+ T cells was sequenced. Extraction of genomic DNA was performed on cultured CD4+ T cells. TCRdb independently ran MiXCR on the PCR reads; one entry per CDR3 protein. This repertoire shows about 16,000 distinct CDR3 sequences, about 52% found once; its top ten account for about 3.8%. Treatment denoted: roughly nine-day PBMC culture with coronavirus spike peptide pools or control peptides (ViraFEST assay).

The V and J genes are TRBV7-2 and TRBJ2-5; 11 nucleotides match TRBD2. The material sequenced was CD4+ T cells from blood, cultured in vitro, taken before SARS-CoV-2 vaccination. This clonotype was sampled from a human donor who had recovered from COVID-19. The CDR3 loop reads CASSRRILAGEETQYF. The CDR3 DNA reads TGTGCCAGCAGCCGCCGTATACTAGCGGGAGAAGAGACCCAGTACTTC.